These T cell receptor beta chains were read from a single sample in a study of T cell changes during pregnancy in multiple sclerosis. Sequencing used immunoSEQ multiplex PCR; TCRdb keeps in-frame clones, though not all of them. This sample yields roughly 60,000 clones, of which roughly 88% are seen a single time; approximately 2.3% belongs to the top ten. Source: peripheral blood, taken in the second trimester of pregnancy. Receptor source: a female donor in good health, enrolled as a control in a pregnancy study. Both conserved end residues are part of each CDR3. A D gene is named only where the DNA matches it firmly.

>14|TRBV2|TRBJ1-4|TRBD1
CASRLGTVDEKLFF
>15|TRBV5-6|TRBJ2-5|TRBD1
CASSWTRGPVETQYF
>16|TRBV18|TRBJ2-5|TRBD1
CASSPWTGGGGETQYF
>16|TRBV30|TRBJ2-7|TRBD2
CAWKGLAGGRAYEQYF
>15|TRBV7-2|TRBJ2-2|-
CASSHKSSVTGELFF
>15|TRBV27|TRBJ2-7|-
CASSLWGGASYEQYF
>17|TRBV7-9|TRBJ1-2|-
CASSRISIGQPHYGYTF
>11|TRBV6-1|TRBJ2-3|-
CASTVTDTQYF
>16|TRBV2|TRBJ2-5|-
CASSGLAGTVPETQYF
>17|TRBV7-7|TRBJ2-2|TRBD1
CASSPTGPLSNTGELFF
>14|TRBV28|TRBJ1-1|-
CASSFVAVNTEAFF
>14|TRBV19|TRBJ1-2|-
CASSMGQGNYGYTF
>12|TRBV27|TRBJ2-4|-
CASGWGPNIQYF
>13|TRBV28|TRBJ2-7|-
CASSPTQRAEQYF
>16|TRBV2|TRBJ1-5|TRBD1
CASSLRTGNSNQPQHF
>17|TRBV4-1|TRBJ2-3|-
CASSQGQALKGTDTQYF
>15|TRBV29-1|TRBJ2-3|TRBD1
CSVRPGQGFRDTQYF
>15|TRBV19|TRBJ2-7|TRBD2
CASSIPGLRGGEQYF
>15|TRBV19|TRBJ2-1|-
CASSIPRNTGNEQFF
>16|TRBV6-5|TRBJ2-1|-
CASSYYVASSYNEQFF
>13|TRBV30|TRBJ1-1|-
CAWMSTGTAEAFF
>14|TRBV19|TRBJ2-7|TRBD1
CASSIWDRGHEQYF
>13|TRBV9|TRBJ1-1|-
CASSATAYTEAFF
>16|TRBV19|TRBJ2-3|-
CATKVGTRSYTDTQYF
>14|TRBV7-9|TRBJ1-1|-
CASSLGQTNTEAFF
>16|TRBV4-2|TRBJ2-6|-
CASSSLGGSGANVLTF
>13|TRBV6-1|TRBJ2-7|-
CASSWESSYEQYF
>14|TRBV29-1|TRBJ1-1|-
CSVPGEGGWTEAFF
>15|TRBV15|TRBJ1-2|TRBD1
CATSRGGQEHYGYTF
>12|TRBV2|TRBJ2-4|-
CASSEARSIQYF
>16|TRBV14|TRBJ1-4|-
CASSQDHPVLNEKLFF
>15|TRBV10-2|TRBJ2-2|TRBD2
CASNQAGGNTGELFF